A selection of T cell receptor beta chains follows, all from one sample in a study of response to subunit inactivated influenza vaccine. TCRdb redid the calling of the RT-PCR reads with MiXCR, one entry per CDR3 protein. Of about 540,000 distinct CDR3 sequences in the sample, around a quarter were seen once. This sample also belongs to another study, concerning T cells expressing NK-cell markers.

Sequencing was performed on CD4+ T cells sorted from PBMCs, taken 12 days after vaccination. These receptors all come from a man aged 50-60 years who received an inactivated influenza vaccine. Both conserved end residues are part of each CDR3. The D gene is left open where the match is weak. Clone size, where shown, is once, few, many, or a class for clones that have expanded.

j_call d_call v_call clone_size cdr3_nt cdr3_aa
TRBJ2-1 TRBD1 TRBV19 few TGTGCCAGTAGTTCCCCGGGACAGGGCTACAATGAGCAGTTCTTC CASSSPGQGYNEQFF
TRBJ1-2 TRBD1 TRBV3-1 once TGTGCCAGCAGCCAGACAACAGGGGCGATTAACTATGGCTACACCTTC CASSQTTGAINYGYTF
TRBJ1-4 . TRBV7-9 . TGTGCCAGCAGCTTAGCGGGACTGGATGAAAAACTGTTTTTT CASSLAGLDEKLFF
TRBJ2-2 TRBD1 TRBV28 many TGTGCCAGCAGCAAGATGACAGGGTTGTCCGGGGAGCTGTTTTTT CASSKMTGLSGELFF
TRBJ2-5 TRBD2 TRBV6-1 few TGTGCCAGCAGTAAGATCGGGGGGGCGGAGACCCAGTACTTC CASSKIGGAETQYF
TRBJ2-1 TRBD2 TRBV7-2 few TGTGCCAGCAGGAAAAGCGGGAGTAATGAGCAGTTCTTC CASRKSGSNEQFF
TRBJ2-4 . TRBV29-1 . TGCAGCGTTAGTTCTGGGGCCAAAAACATTCAGTACTTC CSVSSGAKNIQYF
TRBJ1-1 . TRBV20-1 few TGCAGTGCTACAGACGAGAACACTGAAGCTTTCTTT CSATDENTEAFF
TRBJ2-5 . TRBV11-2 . TGTGCCAGCAGCTCCGGACAGCCAGAGACCCAGTACTTC CASSSGQPETQYF
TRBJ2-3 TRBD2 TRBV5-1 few TGCGCCAGCCGCCCCTGGGCGGCTAGCGGGGGGAGCACAGATACGCAGTATTTT CASRPWAASGGSTDTQYF
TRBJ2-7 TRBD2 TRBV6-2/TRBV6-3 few TGTGCCAGCAGAGGGAGCGGCGGGGGGGCTTTCGAGCAGTACTTC CASRGSGGGAFEQYF
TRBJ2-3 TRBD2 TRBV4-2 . TGTGCCAGCAGCCGGCGGGAGGGCACAGATACGCAGTATTTT CASSRREGTDTQYF
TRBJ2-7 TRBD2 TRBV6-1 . TGTGCCAGCAGCCTATTTAGCGGGAGCTTAGTCGAGCAGTACTTC CASSLFSGSLVEQYF
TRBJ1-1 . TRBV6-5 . TGTGCCAGCAGTTACCGCCCGGACAGACCTGAAGCTTTCTTT CASSYRPDRPEAFF
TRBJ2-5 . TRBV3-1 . TGTGCCAGCAGCCAACCTCCGGGACGACAAGAGACCCAGTACTTC CASSQPPGRQETQYF
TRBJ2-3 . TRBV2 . TGTGCCAGCAGTGACCTGTGGACAACAAGCACAGATACGCAGTATTTT CASSDLWTTSTDTQYF
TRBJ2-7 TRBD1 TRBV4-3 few TGCGCCAGCAGCCAAGATCTCGGAGGGACAGGGGGCATCGTGCAGTACTTC CASSQDLGGTGGIVQYF
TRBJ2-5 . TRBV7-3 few TGTGCCAGCAGCATACGAAGGGAAGAGACCCAGTACTTC CASSIRREETQYF
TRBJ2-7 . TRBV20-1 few TGCAGTGCTAGAGCCGGGTGGGCTCGTGAGCAGTACTTC CSARAGWAREQYF
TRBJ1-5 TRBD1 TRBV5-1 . TGCGCCAGCAGCCCTAACGGACAGGGAGGCAATCAGCCCCAGCATTTT CASSPNGQGGNQPQHF
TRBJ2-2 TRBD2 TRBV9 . TGTGCCAGCAGTGCGGGGACTAGTCTCGGCACCGGGGAGCTGTTTTTT CASSAGTSLGTGELFF
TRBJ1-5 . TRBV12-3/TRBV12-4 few TGTGCCAGCAGTGGGGACACGACAAAGGGGAGCAATCAGCCCCAGCATTTT CASSGDTTKGSNQPQHF
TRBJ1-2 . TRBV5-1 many TGCGCCAGCAGCCCCGAGGTGGGGGGCTATGGCTACACCTTC CASSPEVGGYGYTF
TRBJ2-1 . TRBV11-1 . TGTGCCAGCAGCATAGAAGGGGGAGTCACCTACAATGAGCAGTTCTTC CASSIEGGVTYNEQFF
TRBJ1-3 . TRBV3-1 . TGTGCCAGCAGCCCGACAGGTCGAAGCTCTGGAAACACCATATATTTT CASSPTGRSSGNTIYF